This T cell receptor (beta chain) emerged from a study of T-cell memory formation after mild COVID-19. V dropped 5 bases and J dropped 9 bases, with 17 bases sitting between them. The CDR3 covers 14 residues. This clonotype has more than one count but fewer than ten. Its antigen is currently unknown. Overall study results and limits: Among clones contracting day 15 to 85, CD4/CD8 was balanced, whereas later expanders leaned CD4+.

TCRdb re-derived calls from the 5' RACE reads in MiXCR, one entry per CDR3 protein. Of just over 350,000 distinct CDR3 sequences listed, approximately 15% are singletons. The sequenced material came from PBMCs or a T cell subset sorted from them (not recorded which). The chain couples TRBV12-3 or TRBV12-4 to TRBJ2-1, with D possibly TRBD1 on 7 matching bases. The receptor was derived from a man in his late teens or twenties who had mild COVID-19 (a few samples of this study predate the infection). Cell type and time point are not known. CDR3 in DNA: TGTGCCAGCAGTCGACAGGGCCCTAGCGCTGAGCAGTTCTTC. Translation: CASSRQGPSAEQFF.